The 15 T cell receptor beta chains presented below share a single source sample, sequenced in a study of beta chain features in type 1 diabetes. The sequenced template was cDNA made from the entire isolated RNA. Profiling relied on immunoSEQ multiplex PCR, and the TCRdb table lists in-frame clones only, not all of them. The sample includes fewer than 200,000 clones, 10% of them seen just once. The antigens these receptors bind are not known. Notes on the study in general: Among all four CD4+ subsets, Type 1 diabetes patients had TCRB CDR3s that were moderately but significantly shorter.

Sequencing used central memory CD4+ T cells from blood. These receptor sequences come from a man in his thirties or forties with type 1 diabetes.

This clone was observed a few times. V usage is TRBV9 and J usage is TRBJ2-2; TRBD2 is a possible D gene (5 bases). V was trimmed by 2 bases and J by 1 base, leaving 9 bases between them. The CDR3 runs to 15 residues. Germline CDR1 is SGDLS and CDR2 is YYNGEE. The CDR3 is CASSVTGMNTGELFF. The DNA of the CDR3 is TGTGCCAGCAGCGTTACCGGGATGAACACCGGGGAGCTGTTTTTT.

V is TRBV28 and J is TRBJ1-2; maybe TRBD1 (6 bases). The CDR3 totals 15 residues. CDR1 is MDHEN, CDR2 SYDVKM, per germline. V dropped 2 bases and J dropped 4 bases, with 14 bases sitting between them. The CDR3 sequence is CASSLRGAGSYGYTF. DNA of the CDR3: TGTGCCAGCAGTTTACGGGGGGCGGGTAGCTATGGCTACACCTTC.

In this sample, this clone turned up a few times. This chain links TRBV29-1 with TRBJ2-3; 7 nucleotides agree with TRBD1. CDR3 length equals 16 residues. Unmatched junction bases numbered 12, after V lost 4 bases and J lost 2 bases. Germline CDR1 reads SQVTM; CDR2 reads ANQGSEA. For the CDR3, the DNA is TGCAGCGTTGTGGGATTAGGGGGCGCCCCCACAGATACGCAGTATTTT. This translates into CSVVGLGGAPTDTQYF.

This clone was observed a handful of times. This chain joins TRBV6-5 and TRBJ1-5; D unclear. The CDR3 loop spans 13 amino acids. V shed 5 bases and J shed 6 bases, with 11 bases lying between them. Germline V CDR1 and CDR2: MNHEY, SVGAGI. In nucleotides, the CDR3 is TGTGCCAGCAGTCCCCACCGGGGTCAGCCCCAGCATTTT. Encoded protein: CASSPHRGQPQHF.

This chain joins TRBV30 and TRBJ1-5; perhaps TRBD1 as D (5 bases). Germline lookup yields CDR1 GTSNPN and CDR2 SVGIG (reference sequence). This CDR3 is built from 13 residues. V was trimmed by 3 bases and J by 4 bases, leaving 10 bases between them. In DNA, the CDR3 is TGTGCCTGGAGCGGACAAGTAAATCAGCCCCAGCATTTT. This gives the protein CAWSGQVNQPQHF.

The V and J genes are TRBV29-1 and TRBJ1-2; 8 bases are a match to TRBD1. J lost 0 bases, V lost 4 bases, and 7 bases had no gene match. Per the germline V gene, CDR1 is SQVTM and CDR2 is ANQGSEA. The CDR3 runs 15 residues. The CDR3 is CSVGVTGGANYGYTF. The CDR3 bases are TGCAGCGTTGGTGTTACAGGGGGAGCTAACTATGGCTACACCTTC.

The chain links TRBV23-1 to TRBJ2-1; TRBD2 matches 9 bases. TRBV23-1 is designated an ORF whose function remains uncertain. The CDR3 runs 20 residues. J gave up 0 bases and V 2 bases, and 14 bases lay outside the gene matches. DNA for the CDR3: TGCGCCAGCAGTCAAAATGGGACTAGCTACGGAGTCCACTCCTACAATGAGCAGTTCTTC. The encoded protein is CASSQNGTSYGVHSYNEQFF.

The V and J genes are TRBV13 and TRBJ1-1; unclear D gene. The V end lost 4 bases, the J end lost 1 base, and 13 bases lay between the germline ends. The CDR3 length is 15 residues. The germline gives CDR1 PRHDT, CDR2 FYEKMQ (reference sequence). The CDR3 coding sequence is TGTGCCAGCAGCTCATCTCAGGTGGGGAACACTGAAGCTTTCTTT. Protein sequence: CASSSSQVGNTEAFF.

CDR3 coding DNA: TGCGCCAGCAGCTTGATGGGACAGAATGAAAAACTGTTTTTT. Protein sequence: CASSLMGQNEKLFF. The chain couples TRBV5-1 to TRBJ1-4; 7 bases are a match to TRBD1. J was trimmed by 5 bases and V by 1 base; bases with no gene match: 2. Germline CDR1 and CDR2: SGHRS and YFSETQ. The CDR3 length is 14 residues.

This chain links TRBV4-2 with TRBJ2-3; TRBD2 agrees at 10 bases. Germline CDR1 and CDR2: LGHNA and YNFKEQ. V dropped 0 bases and J dropped 6; count of bases not matched to a gene: 6. CDR3 length equals 16 residues. The CDR3 sequence: CASSQDLAGGRDTQYF. The CDR3 bases are TGTGCCAGCAGCCAAGATTTAGCGGGAGGCCGGGATACGCAGTATTTT.

The rearrangement joins TRBV2 to TRBJ1-2; TRBD1 aligns across 7 bases. V was clipped by 6 bases and J by 7 bases; unmatched bases: 11. Germline V gene sequence: CDR1 SNHLY, CDR2 FYNNEI. The CDR3 spans 14 residues. This CDR3 reads CASSASPGTVGYTF. The CDR3 region has the DNA TGTGCCAGCAGCGCCTCACCCGGGACAGTTGGCTACACCTTC.

In its sample, this clone was seen a few times. The chain employs TRBV7-9 and TRBJ1-1; 10 bases are a match to TRBD1. The CDR3 runs 13 residues. V gave up 4 bases and J gave up 10 bases; unmatched junction bases: 6. Germline V gene sequence: CDR1 SEHNR, CDR2 FQNEAQ (reference sequence). As DNA, the CDR3 is TGTGCCAGCAGCTGGGACAGGGGAGCGGGAGCTTTCTTT. The encoded protein is CASSWDRGAGAFF.

The chain employs TRBV5-1 and TRBJ1-3; possibly TRBD1 for D (6 bases). V shed 2 bases and J shed 10 bases, with 19 bases lying between them. Germline CDR1 SGHRS, CDR2 YFSETQ. The CDR3 is made up of 15 amino acids. The CDR3 nucleotides are TGCGCCAGCAGCTTAGACAGGAGCGTGGTTTCGACCATATATTTT. Encoded protein: CASSLDRSVVSTIYF.

In this sample, this clone turned up a few times. The chain is built from TRBV2 and TRBJ2-1; D uncertain. The V and J ends lost 5 bases and 5 bases respectively, with 4 bases between them. This CDR3 is built from 11 residues. Germline CDR1 is SNHLY and CDR2 is FYNNEI. DNA for the CDR3: TGTGCCAGCAGTTCAAACAATGAGCAGTTCTTC. Its protein is CASSSNNEQFF.

This clone came up a few times. V is TRBV9 and J is TRBJ2-1, with TRBD2 identical over 8 bases. From germline, CDR1 is SGDLS and CDR2 YYNGEE. The ends lost 0 bases at V and 6 bases at J; junction bases unmatched: 5. The CDR3 consists of 15 residues. Here the CDR3 DNA reads TGTGCCAGCAGCGTAGTAGCGGGATTGAGCAATGAGCAGTTCTTC. It codes for CASSVVAGLSNEQFF.